The rows below give T cell receptor beta chains drawn from one sample of a study of T cell repertoires in cytomegalovirus infection. TCRdb re-derived calls from the reads in MiXCR, one entry per CDR3 protein. The sample holds about 500,000 distinct CDR3 sequences, about 33% seen once. These receptors lack a known antigen. This sample comprised cultured PBMCs, obtained from culture after CMV antigen stimulation. These receptor sequences come from a human donor in good health (CMV status not recorded). Some clones in this sample may be carry-over from other donors' samples. The CDR3 runs from the conserved cysteine through the conserved F or W. The order of the fields is V gene, J gene, D gene, clone size, CDR3 protein, CDR3 DNA. A D gene is named only where the DNA matches it firmly. Some rows mark clone size as missing; the rest say once, few, many or name a class of expanded clone.

TRBV7-9,TRBJ2-1,TRBD2,few,CASSPASSGRAFEQFF,TGTGCCAGCAGTCCAGCTAGTAGCGGGAGGGCCTTTGAGCAGTTCTTC
TRBV6-2/TRBV6-3,TRBJ1-2,-,-,CASSYSVNYGYTF,TGTGCCAGCAGTTACTCGGTGAACTATGGCTACACCTTC
TRBV27,TRBJ2-5,-,-,CASSPNWETQYF,TGTGCCAGCAGTCCGAACTGGGAGACCCAGTACTTC
TRBV24-1,TRBJ2-1,-,-,CATSDRRDSSYNEQFF,TGTGCCACCAGTGATCGGAGGGATTCCTCCTACAATGAGCAGTTCTTC
TRBV7-2,TRBJ2-2,-,-,CASTTRGELFF,TGTGCCAGCACCACTAGGGGGGAGCTGTTTTTT
TRBV20-1,TRBJ2-1,-,many,CSARDRTYNEQFF,TGCAGTGCTAGAGATAGGACTTACAATGAGCAGTTCTTC
TRBV6-2/TRBV6-3,TRBJ1-5,-,-,CAATGLTPNQPQHF,TGTGCCGCTACAGGGCTAACCCCTAATCAGCCCCAGCATTTT
TRBV7-2,TRBJ2-3,TRBD2,many,CASSSKTSGNIYTQYF,TGTGCCAGCAGCTCGAAGACTAGCGGGAACATATATACGCAGTATTTT
TRBV7-8,TRBJ1-1,-,many,CASSLREGRAEAFF,TGTGCCAGCAGCTTAAGGGAGGGCAGGGCTGAAGCTTTCTTT
TRBV7-2,TRBJ2-5,TRBD2,-,CASSPRLAGVQETQYF,TGTGCCAGCAGCCCACGACTAGCGGGGGTCCAAGAGACCCAGTACTTC
TRBV24-1,TRBJ2-3,-,many,CATSDPSSPRGFLTDTQYF,TGTGCCACCAGTGACCCGAGCAGCCCCCGCGGCTTTCTCACAGATACGCAGTATTTT
TRBV10-3,TRBJ1-5,TRBD1,-,CAISEGTGPQPQHF,TGTGCCATCAGTGAGGGGACAGGGCCCCAGCCCCAGCATTTT
TRBV6-2/TRBV6-3,TRBJ1-1,TRBD1,-,CASSYPKGQANTEAFF,TGTGCCAGCAGTTACCCGAAGGGACAGGCGAACACTGAAGCTTTCTTT
TRBV6-2/TRBV6-3,TRBJ1-2,-,-,CASSYVTQFNSNYGYTF,TGTGCCAGCAGCTACGTGACACAATTCAACTCTAACTATGGCTACACCTTC
TRBV12-3/TRBV12-4,TRBJ1-5,-,-,CASSHRSNQPQHF,TGTGCCAGCAGTCACAGAAGCAATCAGCCCCAGCATTTT
TRBV6-2/TRBV6-3,TRBJ2-7,-,-,CASNPVGRGYEQYF,TGTGCCAGCAACCCTGTCGGAAGGGGGTACGAGCAGTACTTC
TRBV12-3/TRBV12-4,TRBJ2-5,-,many,CASSLGTGPSETQYF,TGTGCCAGCAGTTTAGGAACAGGCCCTTCAGAGACCCAGTACTTC
TRBV7-2,TRBJ1-3,-,many,CASRVPWGNTIYF,TGTGCCAGCAGGGTCCCCTGGGGAAACACCATATATTTT
TRBV24-1,TRBJ2-2,TRBD2,-,CATSDATSGRLAGELFF,TGTGCCACCAGTGATGCCACTAGCGGGAGGTTGGCCGGGGAGCTGTTTTTT
TRBV12-3/TRBV12-4,TRBJ1-1,-,few,CASSFSVAEAFF,TGTGCCAGCAGTTTCTCGGTAGCTGAAGCTTTCTTT
TRBV25-1,TRBJ1-4,TRBD1,-,CASRRTGQDEKLFF,TGTGCCAGCCGGAGGACAGGGCAGGATGAAAAACTGTTTTTT
TRBV15,TRBJ2-3,-,few,CATSRNPGTLADTQYF,TGTGCCACCAGCAGAAACCCAGGCACCCTGGCCGATACGCAGTATTTT
TRBV12-3/TRBV12-4,TRBJ1-2,-,-,CASSPSIYGYTF,TGTGCCAGCAGTCCGAGCATTTATGGCTACACCTTC
TRBV13,TRBJ1-2,-,-,CASSLMATGYGYTF,TGTGCCAGCAGCTTAATGGCCACAGGCTATGGCTACACCTTC
TRBV4-3,TRBJ2-1,-,few,CASSPNLGGSLVGINEQFF,TGCGCCAGCAGCCCGAATTTGGGTGGATCCTTAGTGGGGATCAATGAGCAGTTCTTC
TRBV29-1,TRBJ1-2,TRBD1,-,CSADREVGYTF,TGCAGCGCTGACAGGGAGGTTGGCTACACCTTC
TRBV7-9,TRBJ2-1,-,few,CASSPRLVYNEQFF,TGTGCCAGCAGCCCCCGACTGGTCTACAATGAGCAGTTCTTC
TRBV7-2,TRBJ1-2,-,few,CASSFTQGYGYTF,TGTGCCAGCAGCTTCACACAGGGATATGGCTACACCTTC
TRBV6-1,TRBJ1-5,TRBD1,few,CATFSTGGTPQHF,TGTGCCACCTTCTCGACAGGGGGGACGCCCCAGCATTTT
TRBV5-1,TRBJ2-1,-,-,CASSLGLQGNEQFF,TGCGCCAGCAGCTTGGGTCTACAGGGCAATGAGCAGTTCTTC
TRBV6-2/TRBV6-3,TRBJ2-1,TRBD2,few,CASRGSGRRYNEQFF,TGTGCCAGCCGAGGAAGCGGGAGGAGATACAATGAGCAGTTCTTC
TRBV27,TRBJ2-5,-,-,CASSTSGHKETQYF,TGTGCCAGCAGTACCTCGGGACACAAAGAGACCCAGTACTTC
TRBV7-9,TRBJ2-5,-,-,CASSAYGEEGTQYF,TGTGCCAGCAGCGCGTATGGCGAGGAAGGGACCCAGTACTTC
TRBV12-5,TRBJ2-7,-,-,CASGLVARMALYEQYF,TGTGCTAGTGGTTTGGTAGCCAGGATGGCACTCTACGAGCAGTACTTC
TRBV20-1,TRBJ2-5,TRBD2,-,CSVTRLAAQETQYF,TGCAGTGTCACAAGACTAGCGGCTCAAGAGACCCAGTACTTC
TRBV6-2/TRBV6-3,TRBJ1-1,TRBD1,few,CASRIPGGAGTEAFF,TGTGCCAGCAGGATCCCAGGGGGCGCGGGCACTGAAGCTTTCTTT
TRBV12-3/TRBV12-4,TRBJ2-2,-,-,CASSQGIGELFF,TGTGCCAGCAGTCAGGGGATTGGGGAGCTGTTTTTT
TRBV7-2,TRBJ2-3,-,many,CASSLEGDYSPDTQYF,TGTGCCAGCAGCTTAGAGGGGGACTACTCCCCAGATACGCAGTATTTT
TRBV28,TRBJ1-2,-,few,CASSTVGREDYTF,TGTGCCAGCAGTACCGTCGGGAGGGAAGACTACACCTTC
TRBV2,TRBJ1-2,-,-,CASSESNSWYGYTF,TGTGCCAGCAGTGAATCAAACAGTTGGTATGGCTACACCTTC
TRBV12-3/TRBV12-4,TRBJ1-1,TRBD1,few,CASSGYRGAYTEAFF,TGTGCCAGCAGTGGATACAGGGGTGCGTACACTGAAGCTTTCTTT
TRBV7-2,TRBJ2-2,TRBD2,few,CASSGGGTSVTGELFF,TGTGCCAGCAGTGGGGGAGGGACTAGCGTAACCGGGGAGCTGTTTTTT
TRBV2,TRBJ2-5,-,many,CASSARETQYF,TGTGCCAGCAGCGCTCGGGAGACCCAGTACTTC
TRBV7-2,TRBJ2-5,-,many,CASTAGLGGQTQYF,TGTGCCAGCACCGCGGGACTAGGGGGCCAGACCCAGTACTTC